This is a list of T cell receptor beta chains from one sample in a study of breast tumors, draining lymph nodes, adjacent tissues. TCRdb reprocessed the multiplex PCR reads with MiXCR, giving one entry per CDR3 protein. The data show roughly 21,000 distinct CDR3 sequences, with roughly 50% seen just once and roughly 7.3% held by the top ten. Sequenced input: breast tumor tissue. Source of these receptors: a female donor with breast cancer. Some clones in this sample may be carry-over from other donors' samples. Both conserved end residues are part of each CDR3. D genes are given only for firm matches. A row's size may be missing; if present it is once, few, many or a size class.

CDR3 protein	CDR3 DNA	D gene	J gene	V gene	clone size
CASSLTAGEVADTQYF	TGTGCCAGCAGCTTAACAGCGGGAGAGGTCGCAGATACGCAGTATTTT	TRBD2	TRBJ2-3	TRBV7-3	NA
CASSDGRGSGAQNEQFF	TGCGCCAGCAGCGACGGACGGGGTAGCGGGGCCCAAAATGAGCAGTTCTTC	TRBD2	TRBJ2-1	TRBV5-1	medium-sized
CAVQRQEEQPQHF	TGTGCCGTGCAGAGACAGGAGGAACAGCCCCAGCATTTT	NA	TRBJ1-5	TRBV24-1	NA
CASSQGGIAGGSSYEQYF	TGCGCCAGCAGCCAAGGAGGAATAGCGGGAGGGTCCTCCTACGAGCAGTACTTC	TRBD2	TRBJ2-7	TRBV4-1	few
CASNQGLQPQHF	TGTGCCAGTAACCAGGGCCTACAGCCCCAGCATTTT	NA	TRBJ1-5	TRBV19	NA
CASSLKGLDTEAFF	TGTGCCAGCAGCTTAAAGGGATTGGACACTGAAGCTTTCTTT	NA	TRBJ1-1	TRBV7-9	many
CASRGEAGGADTQYF	TGTGCCAGCAGGGGGGAAGCGGGAGGTGCAGATACGCAGTATTTT	TRBD2	TRBJ2-3	TRBV11-1	NA
CASSLGTSGLEQYF	TGTGCCAGCAGCTTGGGGACTAGCGGGCTCGAGCAGTACTTC	TRBD2	TRBJ2-7	TRBV5-5	NA
CASSPQGLAGHNEQFF	TGTGCCAGCAGTCCCCAGGGACTAGCGGGACACAATGAGCAGTTCTTC	TRBD2	TRBJ2-1	TRBV2	many
CASSLARLADYEQYF	TGTGCCAGCAGCTTAGCAAGACTAGCGGATTACGAGCAGTACTTC	TRBD2	TRBJ2-7	TRBV7-9	NA
CSARVRSGDTGELFF	TGCAGTGCTAGAGTTCGGTCAGGGGACACCGGGGAGCTGTTTTTT	NA	TRBJ2-2	TRBV20-1	NA
CSVASGVGDEQYF	TGCAGCGTTGCTTCGGGAGTGGGCGACGAGCAGTACTTC	NA	TRBJ2-7	TRBV29-1	large
CSALASGRDYEQYF	TGCAGTGCCCTTGCGAGCGGGAGGGACTACGAGCAGTACTTC	TRBD2	TRBJ2-7	TRBV20-1	medium-sized
CASSFAVLSTDTQYF	TGTGCCAGCAGCTTCGCGGTCCTTAGCACAGATACGCAGTATTTT	NA	TRBJ2-3	TRBV5-5	many
CASTAVRSSYEQYF	TGTGCCAGCACTGCCGTCCGGAGCTCCTACGAGCAGTACTTC	NA	TRBJ2-7	TRBV2	medium-sized
CASSPGTSGRAGSRTDTQYF	TGTGCCAGCAGCCCCGGGACTAGCGGGAGGGCCGGTAGTCGAACAGATACGCAGTATTTT	TRBD2	TRBJ2-3	TRBV7-9	NA
CASSLDSTNTGELFF	TGCGCCAGCAGCCTAGACAGCACGAACACCGGGGAGCTGTTTTTT	NA	TRBJ2-2	TRBV5-1	NA
CASSLGAGRGTEAFF	TGTGCCAGCAGCTTAGGGGCAGGGAGAGGCACTGAAGCTTTCTTT	NA	TRBJ1-1	TRBV7-8	many
CAISEVADDYGYTF	TGTGCCATCAGTGAGGTGGCAGATGACTATGGCTACACCTTC	NA	TRBJ1-2	TRBV10-3	once
CASSGQIYNEQFF	TGTGCCAGCAGCGGGCAGATCTACAATGAGCAGTTCTTC	NA	TRBJ2-1	TRBV11-2	many
CASSLGVSSGANVLTF	TGCGCCAGCAGCCTAGGGGTAAGCTCTGGGGCCAACGTCCTGACTTTC	NA	TRBJ2-6	TRBV4-1	NA
CASGWRIGSPLHF	TGTGCCAGCGGTTGGAGAATAGGTTCGCCCCTCCACTTT	NA	TRBJ1-6	TRBV6-5	NA
CGVENSRGPVNYGYTF	TGCGGCGTTGAAAACTCCCGAGGGCCCGTAAACTATGGCTACACCTTC	NA	TRBJ1-2	TRBV29-1	NA
CASSTLGYTEAFF	TGCGCCAGCAGTACCCTAGGGTACACTGAAGCTTTCTTT	NA	TRBJ1-1	TRBV10-2	few
CSARVSGQGVGNQPQHF	TGCAGTGCTAGAGTGTCGGGACAGGGGGTCGGCAATCAGCCCCAGCATTTT	TRBD1	TRBJ1-5	TRBV20-1	NA
CASSLSTGQPQHF	TGTGCCAGCAGCCTTTCAACGGGACAGCCCCAGCATTTT	NA	TRBJ1-5	TRBV14	few
CSLAGGQGARHGYTF	TGCAGTCTTGCTGGTGGACAGGGGGCCCGACATGGCTACACCTTC	TRBD1	TRBJ1-2	TRBV20-1	NA
CASSPRLEYNEQFF	TGCGCCAGCAGCCCACGTCTAGAGTACAATGAGCAGTTCTTC	NA	TRBJ2-1	TRBV4-3	medium-sized
CSAFDSTHGETQYF	TGCAGTGCTTTTGACTCCACGCATGGAGAGACCCAGTACTTC	NA	TRBJ2-5	TRBV20-1	medium-sized
CSGQGSYNSPLHF	TGCAGTGGACAGGGCTCCTATAATTCACCCCTCCACTTT	TRBD1	TRBJ1-6	TRBV20-1	NA
CATSRGAGGGIEEETQYF	TGTGCCACCAGCAGAGGGGCGGGGGGAGGGATTGAAGAAGAGACCCAGTACTTC	TRBD2	TRBJ2-5	TRBV15	NA
CASSEGGRGETQYF	TGTGCCAGCAGTGAGGGAGGAAGGGGGGAGACCCAGTACTTC	NA	TRBJ2-5	TRBV2	NA
CASSLEQIERYTF	TGTGCCAGCAGCTTGGAGCAGATAGAGCGCTACACCTTC	NA	TRBJ1-2	TRBV5-6	few
CSARDPGWETQYF	TGCAGTGCTAGAGATCCGGGTTGGGAGACCCAGTACTTC	NA	TRBJ2-5	TRBV20-1	medium-sized
CSARVLAGGIYNEQFF	TGCAGTGCTAGAGTTCTAGCGGGAGGGATCTACAATGAGCAGTTCTTC	TRBD2	TRBJ2-1	TRBV20-1	NA
CASSDSLAGSDTQYF	TGTGCCAGCAGTGATTCTCTAGCGGGATCAGATACGCAGTATTTT	TRBD2	TRBJ2-3	TRBV6-4	many
CASSLEGGGYTF	TGTGCCAGCAGCTTAGAGGGGGGTGGCTACACCTTC	NA	TRBJ1-2	TRBV7-2	medium-sized
CASSQGGAERYNEQFF	TGTGCCAGCAGCCAAGGGGGAGCGGAACGTTACAATGAGCAGTTCTTC	NA	TRBJ2-1	TRBV3-1	many
CASGPLRDRAYNEQFF	TGTGCCAGCGGACCCCTGCGGGACAGGGCCTACAATGAGCAGTTCTTC	TRBD1	TRBJ2-1	TRBV19	many
CASSVSTTSGRGTGELFF	TGTGCCAGCAGTGTATCGACGACTAGCGGGAGGGGAACCGGGGAGCTGTTTTTT	TRBD2	TRBJ2-2	TRBV2	NA
CASRQGAGETQYF	TGTGCCAGCCGTCAGGGGGCCGGTGAGACCCAGTACTTC	TRBD1	TRBJ2-5	TRBV25-1	many
CASSAVGGYGYTF	TGTGCCAGCAGTGCTGTAGGGGGCTATGGCTACACCTTC	NA	TRBJ1-2	TRBV2	NA